The next 9 T cell receptor beta chains were all read from a single sample in a study of beta chain features in type 1 diabetes. Study results and limitations: Shorter TCRB CDR3s, moderately but significantly so, marked every one of the four CD4+ subsets in Type 1 diabetes patients.

The entirety of the isolated RNA underwent reverse transcription, so expressed TCRB transcripts were sequenced. Produced via immunoSEQ multiplex PCR; TCRdb's table is partial and in-frame only. Of roughly 730,000 clones detected, over 10% appear once; the ten largest clones hold less than 0.025%. Their antigen targets remain unknown. The sequencing sample was made of naive CD4+ T cells from blood. These receptor sequences come from a man younger than 35 with type 1 diabetes.

This clone was picked up a small number of times. J is TRBJ2-1 and V is TRBV5-1; no reliable D call. The CDR3 spans 12 residues. Germline V CDR1 and CDR2: SGHRS, YFSETQ. The V and J ends lost 5 bases and 12 bases respectively, with 15 bases between them. CDR3 in DNA: TGCGCCAGCAGTTACGACACACAAGGGCAGTTCTTC. As protein: CASSYDTQGQFF.

V usage is TRBV14 and J usage is TRBJ2-2, with a tentative D call TRBD1 (6 bases). The germline V gene encodes CDR1 SGHDN and CDR2 FVKESK. This CDR3 spans 12 amino acids. Trimming shortened V by 5 bases and J by 5 bases, and 6 bases separated the two germline ends. The CDR3 DNA sequence: TGTGCCAGCAGCAGGGGGACCGGGGAGCTGTTTTTT. This codes for CASSRGTGELFF. Looking up the rest from reference TRBV14 and TRBJ2-2 gives the full variable domain: EAGVTQFPSHSVIEKGQTVTLRCDPISGHDNLYWYRRVMGKEIKFLLHFVKESKQDESGMPNNRFLAERTGGTYSTLKVQPAELEDSGVYFCASSRGTGELFFGEGSRLTVL.

The CDR3 coding sequence is TGTGCCACCAGCCCCCCCCCGGGGCTAGCCGCCGGCGGGACCCAGTACTTC. Translation gives CATSPPPGLAAGGTQYF. The rearrangement links TRBV15 to TRBJ2-5, with D perhaps matching TRBD1 or TRBD2 (5 bases each). The CDR3 runs 17 residues. Germline CDR1 reads LNHNV; CDR2 reads YYDKDF (reference sequence). V was cut by 5 bases and J by 7 bases, with 26 bases left in between.

The chain recombines TRBV6-6 with TRBJ2-1, with a possible D match to TRBD1 (5 bases). The CDR3 has 15 amino acids. Germline lookup yields CDR1 MNHNY and CDR2 SVGAGI (reference sequence). V was clipped by 2 bases and J by 2 bases, with 10 bases between them. CDR3 in DNA: TGTGCCAGCAGTTACGAACAGGAAGCCTACAATGAGCAGTTCTTC. It codes for CASSYEQEAYNEQFF.

There are a few counts of this clone. The rearrangement joins TRBV25-1 to TRBJ1-2; TRBD1 matches at 7 bases. This CDR3 region has 12 residues. CDR1 and CDR2 from the germline V gene are MGHDK and SYGVNS. V lost 4 bases, J lost 8 bases, and 4 bases stayed unmatched. DNA of the CDR3: TGTGCCAGCAGTGGAACAGGGGAAGGCTACACCTTC. Translated, it gives CASSGTGEGYTF.

The chain employs TRBV6-5 and TRBJ1-5; D remains unclear. The germline V and J ends were trimmed by 5 bases and 4 bases, with 6 bases remaining between them. This CDR3 is 12 amino acids long. Germline V gene data show CDR1 as MNHEY and CDR2 as SVGAGI. The CDR3 coding sequence is TGTGCCAGCAGTGAAGTAAATCAGCCCCAGCATTTT. Amino acids: CASSEVNQPQHF.

The chain is built from TRBV6-5 and TRBJ1-5; TRBD1 aligns across 9 bases. Losses at the gene ends were 5 bases for V and 1 base for J; bases not matched to a gene: 3. The CDR3 consists of 15 residues. CDR1 and CDR2 (germline): MNHEY, SVGAGI. This CDR3 reads CASSRQGVSNQPQHF. CDR3 nucleotides: TGTGCCAGCAGTAGACAGGGGGTGAGCAATCAGCCCCAGCATTTT.

The chain carries TRBV10-3 and TRBJ2-5, with 10 positions matching TRBD2. V lost 0 bases, J lost 7 bases, and 5 bases stayed unmatched. Germline V gives CDR1 ENHRY, CDR2 SYGVKD. The CDR3 spans 15 residues. CDR3 sequence: CAISESSSGGATQYF. For the CDR3, the DNA is TGTGCCATCAGTGAGTCGTCTAGCGGGGGAGCGACCCAGTACTTC.

The chain is built from TRBV5-6 and TRBJ1-2; D not certain. The CDR3 is made up of 13 amino acids. V lost 0 bases and J lost 10, with 13 bases in between. Germline-derived CDR1 and CDR2 are SGHDT and YYEEEE. CDR3 loop: CASSLGRPNDYTF. CDR3 bases: TGTGCCAGCAGCTTGGGGCGGCCGAACGACTACACCTTC.